The rows below give T cell receptor beta chains drawn from one sample of a study of shared clonotypes between healthy human individuals. Sequencing used immunoSEQ multiplex PCR; TCRdb keeps in-frame clones, though not all of them. The profile covers 2.3 million or so clones, with more than 80% appearing a single time and 0.35% to 0.5% taken by the ten largest. What was sequenced was naive CD4+ T cells from PBMCs. The source of these receptors is a man aged 18 to 30 in good health. Some clones in this sample may be carry-over from other donors' samples. Each CDR3 is given with its conserved first and last residue.

j_call v_call cdr3_aa
TRBJ2-7 TRBV6-1 CATSLSWTYEQYF
TRBJ2-3 TRBV28 CASSPRALGTDTQYF
TRBJ1-3 TRBV28 CASSLGTGGIFGNTIYF
TRBJ2-5 TRBV6-5 CASSYLGTNQETQYF
TRBJ2-2 TRBV5-1 CASSARGPTTGELFF
TRBJ2-7 TRBV28 CASSSPTSGEQYF
TRBJ1-1 TRBV28 CASSFRDRAAQAFF
TRBJ2-1 TRBV19 CASISSWGNDEQFF
TRBJ2-4 TRBV28 CASIRASGKPGRGAKNIQYF
TRBJ2-7 TRBV28 CASSLTMGPLGEQYF
TRBJ2-4 TRBV30 CAWSLGLTGGKNIQYF
TRBJ1-3 TRBV28 CASSWTPPGQSGNTIYF
TRBJ2-7 TRBV7-9 CASRDRADEQYF
TRBJ1-2 TRBV4-1 CASSQADRTGGYTF
TRBJ2-5 TRBV13 CASSPIAGGAETQYF
TRBJ1-3 TRBV5-1 CASSLAGSLSGNTIYF
TRBJ2-5 TRBV27 CASSFRRSETQYF
TRBJ2-7 TRBV7-2 CASSSLGPGTGLNYEQYF
TRBJ1-2 TRBV5-4 CASSQGTAEITGYGYTF
TRBJ2-7 TRBV5-6 CASSLGVGTQYEQYF
TRBJ1-2 TRBV6-5 CASSSQGAANYGYTF
TRBJ1-1 TRBV18 CASSEGQGDPEAFF
TRBJ2-3 TRBV25-1 CASSDPSGRGTDTQYF